This T cell receptor beta chain was identified during a study of blood T cell repertoires in COVID-19. Study details: Collection of acute and convalescent COVID-19 samples took place in the United States, Italy and Spain.

Participants' reported clinical history set cohort assignment. The CDR3 loop spans 17 amino acids. Trimming took 3 bases from V and 1 from J; bases not matched to a gene: 7. The germline CDR1 and CDR2 sequences are LNHDA and SQIVND (reference sequence). Authors' data handling: Using reference gene primer amplification, nucleated cell counts were estimated. Some clones are missing from TCRdb's copy, which holds only in-frame ones; the method was immunoSEQ multiplex PCR. V, J and clone size are taken as reported in that table, and D and trimming were inferred from the DNA itself. The table lists around 200,000 clones, about 82% of them singletons.

The clonotype comes from a man aged 40-49 years with acute COVID-19. The sample taken for sequencing was PBMCs or T cells enriched from blood (not recorded which). The V and J genes are TRBV19 and TRBJ1-4, with 8 bases identical to TRBD1. CDR3 protein: CASSMGQAGRTNEKLFF. The CDR3 DNA reads as TGTGCCAGTAGTATGGGACAGGCTGGGAGAACTAATGAAAAACTGTTTTTT.